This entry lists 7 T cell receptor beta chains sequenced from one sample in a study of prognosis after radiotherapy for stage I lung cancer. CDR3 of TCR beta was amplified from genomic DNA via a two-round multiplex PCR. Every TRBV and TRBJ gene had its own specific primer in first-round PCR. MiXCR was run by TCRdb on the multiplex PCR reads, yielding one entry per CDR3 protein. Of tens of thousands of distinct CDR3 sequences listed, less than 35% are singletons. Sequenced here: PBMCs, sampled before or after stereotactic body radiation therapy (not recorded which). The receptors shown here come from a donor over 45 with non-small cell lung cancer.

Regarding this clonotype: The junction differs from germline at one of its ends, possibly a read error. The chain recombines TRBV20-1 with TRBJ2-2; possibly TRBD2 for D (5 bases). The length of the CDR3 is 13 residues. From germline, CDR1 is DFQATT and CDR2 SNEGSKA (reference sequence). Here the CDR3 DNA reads TGCAGTGCTAGAGTAACCAACACCTGGGAGTTGTTTTTT. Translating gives CSARVTNTWELFF.

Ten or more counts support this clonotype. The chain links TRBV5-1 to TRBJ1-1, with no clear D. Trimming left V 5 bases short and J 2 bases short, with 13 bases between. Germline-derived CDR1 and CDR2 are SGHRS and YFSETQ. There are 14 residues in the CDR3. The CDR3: CASRGSTPNTEAFF. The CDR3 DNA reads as TGCGCCAGCAGAGGATCGACCCCAAACACTGAAGCTTTCTTT.

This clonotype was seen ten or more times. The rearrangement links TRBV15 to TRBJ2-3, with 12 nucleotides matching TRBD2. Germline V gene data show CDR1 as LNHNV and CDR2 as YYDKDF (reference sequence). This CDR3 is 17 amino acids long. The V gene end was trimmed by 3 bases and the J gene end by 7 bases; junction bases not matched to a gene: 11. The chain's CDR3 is CATSSQTSGRTRYTQYF. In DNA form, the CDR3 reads TGTGCCACCAGCAGTCAAACTAGCGGGAGGACCAGATATACGCAGTATTTT.

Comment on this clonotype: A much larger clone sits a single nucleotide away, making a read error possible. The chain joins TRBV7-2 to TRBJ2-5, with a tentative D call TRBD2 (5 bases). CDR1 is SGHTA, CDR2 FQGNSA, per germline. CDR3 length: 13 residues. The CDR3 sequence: CASSLGFGENQYF. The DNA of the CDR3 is TGTGCCAGCAGCCTAGGGTTCGGGGAGAACCAGTACTTC. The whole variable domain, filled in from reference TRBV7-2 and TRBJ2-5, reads GAGVSQSPSNKVTEKGKDVELRCDPISGHTALYWYRQSLGQGLEFLIYFQGNSAPDKSGLPSDRFSAERTGGSVSTLTIQRTQQEDSAVYLCASSLGFGENQYFGPGTRLLVL.

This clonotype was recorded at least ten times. The CDR3 bases are TGTGCCAGCAGCCCTTACTACGAGCAGTACTTC. As protein: CASSPYYEQYF. This chain links TRBV7-2 with TRBJ2-7, with D uncertain. Germline lookup yields CDR1 SGHTA and CDR2 FQGNSA. Deletions cut 5 bases from V and 3 bases from J, with 5 bases between. The CDR3 length is 11 residues.

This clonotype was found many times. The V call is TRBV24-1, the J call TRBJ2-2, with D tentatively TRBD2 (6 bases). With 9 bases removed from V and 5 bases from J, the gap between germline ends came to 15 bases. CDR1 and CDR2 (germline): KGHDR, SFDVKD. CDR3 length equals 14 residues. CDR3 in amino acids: CATRVGGPTGELFF. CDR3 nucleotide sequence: TGTGCCACCCGGGTTGGAGGGCCAACCGGGGAGCTGTTTTTT.

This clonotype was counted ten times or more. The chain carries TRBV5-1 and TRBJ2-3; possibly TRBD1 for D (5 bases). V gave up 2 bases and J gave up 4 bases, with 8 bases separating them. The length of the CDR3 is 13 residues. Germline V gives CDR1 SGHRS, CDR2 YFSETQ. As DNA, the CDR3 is TGCGCCAGCAGCTTCCTAGGGGCAGATACGCAGTATTTT. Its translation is CASSFLGADTQYF.